This TCR beta chain is drawn from a study of blood T cells in healthy people across ages. Study details: Per two T cells, template switching captured roughly one barcoded beta molecule.

Alongside a J-beta primer mix, a sample-barcoded 5' primer served in a second PCR lasting roughly 6 to 12 cycles. A template-switch adaptor that had 12 random nucleotides put a tag on each cDNA molecule. TCRdb itself ran the 5' RACE reads through MiXCR, one entry per CDR3 protein. The sample gives around 690,000 distinct CDR3 sequences, about 53% of which show up once; around 37% is in the top ten. Per individual sample, total RNA of at least 5.5 micrograms was extracted. The source material was blood. The source is a man between 60 and 75 years old in good health.

The CDR3 spells CASRESGGKDTQYF. CDR3 DNA sequence: TGTGCCAGCAGGGAGTCAGGGGGTAAAGATACGCAGTATTTT. The chain links TRBV7-9 to TRBJ2-3; 7 nucleotides align to TRBD1. This CDR3 contains 14 residues. CDR1 SEHNR and CDR2 FQNEAQ come from the germline V gene (reference sequence). With V trimmed by 6 bases and J by 5 bases, 8 bases remained unmatched.